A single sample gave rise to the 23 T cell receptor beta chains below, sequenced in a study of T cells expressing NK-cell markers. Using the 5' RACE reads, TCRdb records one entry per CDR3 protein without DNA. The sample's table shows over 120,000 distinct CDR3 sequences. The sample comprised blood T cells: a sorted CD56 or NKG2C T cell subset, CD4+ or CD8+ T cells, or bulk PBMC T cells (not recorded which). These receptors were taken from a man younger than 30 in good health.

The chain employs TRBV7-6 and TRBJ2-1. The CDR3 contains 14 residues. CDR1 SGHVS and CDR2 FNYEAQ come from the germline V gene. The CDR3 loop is CASSFSVSYNEQFF.

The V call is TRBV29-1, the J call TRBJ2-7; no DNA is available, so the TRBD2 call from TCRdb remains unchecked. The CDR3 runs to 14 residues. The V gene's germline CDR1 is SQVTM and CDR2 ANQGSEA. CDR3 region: CSVETSGRGYEQYF.

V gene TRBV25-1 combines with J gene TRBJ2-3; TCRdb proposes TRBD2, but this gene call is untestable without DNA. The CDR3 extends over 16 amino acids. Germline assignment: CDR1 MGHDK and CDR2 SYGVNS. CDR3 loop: CASSEDRREGGDTQYF.

The CDR3 sequence is CARTDRPGRSDTGELFF. This chain links TRBV21-1 with TRBJ2-2; TCRdb's assignment of TRBD1 cannot be checked, as there is no DNA. TRBV21-1 is described as a pseudogene. The CDR3 is 17 residues long.

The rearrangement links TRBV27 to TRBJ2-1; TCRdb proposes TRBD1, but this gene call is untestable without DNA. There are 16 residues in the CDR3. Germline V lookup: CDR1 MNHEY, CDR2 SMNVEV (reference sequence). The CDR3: CASSSGQGGNGNEQFF.

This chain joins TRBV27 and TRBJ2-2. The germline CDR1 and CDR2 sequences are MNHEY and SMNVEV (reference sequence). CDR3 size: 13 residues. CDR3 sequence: CASRRVNTGELFF.

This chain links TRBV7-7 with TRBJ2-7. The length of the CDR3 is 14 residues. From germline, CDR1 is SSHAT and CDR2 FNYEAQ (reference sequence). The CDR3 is CASSLYGVGYEQYF.

This CDR3 reads CSVVREDYEQYF. This chain links TRBV29-1 with TRBJ2-7; TCRdb gives TRBD2 as the D gene, but with no DNA this cannot be confirmed. This CDR3 is 12 amino acids long. Per the germline V gene, CDR1 is SQVTM and CDR2 is ANQGSEA.

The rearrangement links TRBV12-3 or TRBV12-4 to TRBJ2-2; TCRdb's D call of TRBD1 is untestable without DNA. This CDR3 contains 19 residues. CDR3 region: CASSLKGEVSPHPLGELFF.

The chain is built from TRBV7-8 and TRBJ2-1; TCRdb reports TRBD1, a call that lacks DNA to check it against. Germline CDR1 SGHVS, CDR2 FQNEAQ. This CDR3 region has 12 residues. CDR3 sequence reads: CASSSPRHEQFF.

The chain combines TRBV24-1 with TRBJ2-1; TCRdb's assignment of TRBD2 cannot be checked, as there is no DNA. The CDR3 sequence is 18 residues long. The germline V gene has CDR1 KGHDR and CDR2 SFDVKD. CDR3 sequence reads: CATSPGHSLLAGDNEQFF.

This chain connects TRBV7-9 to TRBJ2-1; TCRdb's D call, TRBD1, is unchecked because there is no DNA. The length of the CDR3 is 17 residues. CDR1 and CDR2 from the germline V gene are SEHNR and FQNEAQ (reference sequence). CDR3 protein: CASSLVKLQGINNEQFF.

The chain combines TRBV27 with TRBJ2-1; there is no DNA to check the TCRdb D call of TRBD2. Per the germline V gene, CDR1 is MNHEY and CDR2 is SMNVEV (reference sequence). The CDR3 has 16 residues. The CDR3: CASSGWAGGRVDEQFF.

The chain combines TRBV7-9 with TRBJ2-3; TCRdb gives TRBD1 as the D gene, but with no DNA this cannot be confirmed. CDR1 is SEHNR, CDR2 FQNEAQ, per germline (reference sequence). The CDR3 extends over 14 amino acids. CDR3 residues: CASSPETAFHTQYF.

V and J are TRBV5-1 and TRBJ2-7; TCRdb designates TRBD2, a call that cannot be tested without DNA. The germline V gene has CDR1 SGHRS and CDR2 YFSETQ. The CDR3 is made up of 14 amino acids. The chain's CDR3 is CASSRTSGTYEQYF.

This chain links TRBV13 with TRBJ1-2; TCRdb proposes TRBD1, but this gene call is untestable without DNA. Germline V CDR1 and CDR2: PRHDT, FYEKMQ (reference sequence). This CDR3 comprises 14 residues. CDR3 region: CASSSRELLYGYTF.

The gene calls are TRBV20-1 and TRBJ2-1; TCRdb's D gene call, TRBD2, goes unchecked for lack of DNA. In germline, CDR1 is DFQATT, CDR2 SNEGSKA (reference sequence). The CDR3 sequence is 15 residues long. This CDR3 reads CSARGLAGPYNEQFF.

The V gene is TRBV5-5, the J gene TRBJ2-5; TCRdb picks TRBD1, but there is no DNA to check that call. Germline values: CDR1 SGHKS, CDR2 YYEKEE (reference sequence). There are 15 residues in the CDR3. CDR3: CASSWRQGYVETQYF. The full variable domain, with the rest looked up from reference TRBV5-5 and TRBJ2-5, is DAGVTQSPTHLIKTRGQQVTLRCSPISGHKSVSWYQQVLGQGPQFIFQYYEKEERGRGNFPDRFSARQFPNYSSELNVNALLLGDSALYLCASSWRQGYVETQYFGPGTRLLVL.

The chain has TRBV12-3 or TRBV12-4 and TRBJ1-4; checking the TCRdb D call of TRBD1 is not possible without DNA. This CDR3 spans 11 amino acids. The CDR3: CASSGGTLAFF.

The CDR3 sequence is CASRGTSASSYEQYF. The J gene is TRBJ2-7, the V gene TRBV6-1; the TCRdb D gene call, TRBD2, has no DNA to confirm it. Germline lookup yields CDR1 MNHNS and CDR2 SASEGT. The CDR3 is 15 amino acids.

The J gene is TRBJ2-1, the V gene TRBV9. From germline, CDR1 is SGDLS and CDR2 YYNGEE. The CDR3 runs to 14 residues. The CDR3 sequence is CASSVDGSYNEQFF.

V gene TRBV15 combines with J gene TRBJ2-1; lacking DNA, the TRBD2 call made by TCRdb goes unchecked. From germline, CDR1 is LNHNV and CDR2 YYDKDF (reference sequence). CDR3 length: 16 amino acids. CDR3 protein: CATSRAGLVTYNEQFF.

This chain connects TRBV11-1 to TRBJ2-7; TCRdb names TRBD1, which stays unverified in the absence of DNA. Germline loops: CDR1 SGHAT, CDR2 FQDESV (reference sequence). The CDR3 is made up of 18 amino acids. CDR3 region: CASSSPGQDANNAYEQYF.